The source of this T cell receptor (beta chain) is a study of graft-versus-host responses after intestinal transplantation (dated by TCRdb to the early 2020s). Looking at the study overall: Recipients received multivisceral, liver-intestinal, or isolated intestinal transplants. Anti-thymocyte globulin induction was given to all recipients, followed by maintenance tacrolimus and steroids for two to three years. After intestinal transplantation, graft-versus-host and host-versus-graft alloreactive T cell clones were followed in the graft, circulation and bone marrow using bulk TCR-beta CDR3 sequencing. To identify alloreactive clones, pre-transplant mixed lymphocyte reaction products were sequenced and then compared with unstimulated pre-transplant donor and recipient T cells. The cohort enrolled 20 to 25 intestinal transplant recipients including one retransplant, and a few patients lacking pretransplant specimens were excluded. Donor T cell macrochimerism was defined as a peak of at least 4% donor T cells among recipient peripheral blood mononuclear cells. Rather than being sequenced by the commercial service, samples from three later patients were sequenced in-house on an Illumina MiSeq and processed with MiXCR.

Taken with the paper, the label for time point translates to: cells obtained before transplantation from donor or recipient. CD3+CD4+ and CD3+CD8+ populations were FACS-sorted from unstimulated pre-transplant donor and recipient cells taken from spleen or lymph nodes. To prepare the library, the immunoSEQ multiplex PCR assay was applied. In most patients, genomic DNA was isolated using the Qiagen DNeasy Blood and Tissue Kit and sent frozen to Adaptive Biotechnologies for TCR sequencing. For most patients, genomic DNA was subjected to high-throughput TCR-beta CDR3 sequencing by Adaptive Biotechnologies. Processing in the source paper ran as follows. Adaptive's ImmunoSEQ software supplied the TCR sequencing data for 18 patients, while MiXCR and VDJtools were used to process three other patients. To correct CD4 versus CD8 sorting errors, sequences present in both subsets at a frequency ratio below 5:1 were removed. CDR3 nucleotide sequences shared between donor and recipient were removed because the origin of such sequences could not be assigned. Alloreactive clones required at least 2-fold expansion over unstimulated cells and minimum CFSE-low frequency of 0.002% (template counts) or 0.001% (read counts). Mappable clones were those detected in sequenced pre-transplant spleen, lymph node, or MLR CFSE-low populations of the donor or recipient. The cumulative frequency of alloreactive clones was calculated as a percentage of all sequences, weighted by copy number. Sourced from immuneACCESS, this table was stored by TCRdb with only in-frame sequences that have V and J called. A share of the clones is absent; for the studies checked, an unresolved V gene accounts for under half, and the remainder has no known explanation. The DNA gave D and trimming, while V, J and clone size come from that table. For this sample the table gives around 96,000 clones, of which 80% to 95% were detected only once. Over 0.15% of the sample is in the top ten clones.

Comments on this clone: Its antigen specificity is not known. The input lacks base qualities; no much larger clone sits a single base away.

On the study overall, not on this receptor specifically: GvH clones turned up in recipient bone marrow, with some appearing earlier in ileal mucosa or blood, a pattern consistent with an intestinal mucosal origin. High GvH to HvG T cell clonal ratios were observed in the allografts of patients with donor T cell macrochimerism. Early after transplant, peak levels of circulating GvH clones were associated with declines in HvG clones. The conclusions were limited by the relatively low number and heterogeneity of the intestinal transplant patients.

V lost 4 bases and J lost 7 bases, and the count of bases not matched to a germline gene is 3. The CDR3 goes from the cysteine to the phenylalanine over 14 residues. The CDR3 DNA has 42 bases and is translated from base 1. Reading the germline V gene (reference sequence) gives CDR1 LNHDA and CDR2 SQIVND. The origin of this receptor is a human donor who received an intestinal transplant. The starting material was unstimulated CD4+ T cells sorted from spleen or lymph node cells, obtained before intestinal transplant. Recombination joined TRBV19 with TRBJ1-6; TRBD1 aligns with 8 central bases. The CDR3 has the sequence CASSRTGKNSPLHF. The nucleotides are TGTGCCAGTAGTAGGACAGGGAAAAATTCACCCCTCCACTTT.